Shown below are 2 T cell receptor beta chains from a single sample sequenced in a study of T cell changes during pregnancy in multiple sclerosis. The table came from immunoSEQ multiplex PCR; TCRdb's copy has only in-frame clones and leaves some out. The sample contains approximately 27,000 clones, about 88% of which appear only once. Sample: CD8+ T cells from peripheral blood mononuclear cells, taken before pregnancy. The receptors originated from a female donor with multiple sclerosis, enrolled in a pregnancy study.

V is TRBV27 and J is TRBJ1-4; TRBD1 might be the D (6 bases). V was trimmed by 4 bases and J by 5 bases, leaving 11 bases between them. The CDR3 loop spans 14 amino acids. The germline V gene has CDR1 MNHEY and CDR2 SMNVEV (reference sequence). CDR3 DNA sequence: TGTGCCAGCAGTTGGGGACATATGAATGAAAAACTGTTTTTT. Encoded protein: CASSWGHMNEKLFF.

V usage is TRBV6-1 and J usage is TRBJ2-7, with a tentative D call TRBD2 (7 bases). From germline, CDR1 is MNHNS and CDR2 SASEGT. The CDR3 has 15 amino acids. The ends were cut back, 2 bases at V and 5 bases at J, with 16 bases in the middle. The DNA of the CDR3 is TGTGCCAGCAGTGAAATGACGGGGGGCTTCGACGAGCAGTACTTC. It codes for CASSEMTGGFDEQYF.